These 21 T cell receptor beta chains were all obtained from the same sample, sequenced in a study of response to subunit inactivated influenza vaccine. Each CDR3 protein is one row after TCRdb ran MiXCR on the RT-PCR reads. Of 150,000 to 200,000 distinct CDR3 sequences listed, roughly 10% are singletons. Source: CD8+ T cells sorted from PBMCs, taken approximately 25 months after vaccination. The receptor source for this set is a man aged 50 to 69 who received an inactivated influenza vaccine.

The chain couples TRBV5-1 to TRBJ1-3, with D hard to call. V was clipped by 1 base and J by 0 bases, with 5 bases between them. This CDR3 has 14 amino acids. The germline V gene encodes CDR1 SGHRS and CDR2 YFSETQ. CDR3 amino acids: CASSLTHSGNTIYF. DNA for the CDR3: TGCGCCAGCAGCTTGACCCACTCTGGAAACACCATATATTTT. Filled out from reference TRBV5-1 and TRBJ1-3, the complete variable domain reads KAGVTQTPRYLIKTRGQQVTLSCSPISGHRSVSWYQQTPGQGLQFLFEYFSETQRNKGNFPGRFSGRQFSNSRSEMNVSTLELGDSALYLCASSLTHSGNTIYFGEGSWLTVV.

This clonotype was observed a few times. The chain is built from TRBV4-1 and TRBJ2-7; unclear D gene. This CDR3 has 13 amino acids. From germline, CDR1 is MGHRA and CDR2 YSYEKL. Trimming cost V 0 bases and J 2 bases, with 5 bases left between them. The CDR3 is CASSQDLAYEQYF. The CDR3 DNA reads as TGCGCCAGCAGCCAAGATCTAGCCTACGAGCAGTACTTC.

The CDR3 spells CASSLGDAGFKAFF. In nucleotides, the CDR3 is TGTGCCAGCAGCTTAGGAGACGCAGGGTTTAAAGCTTTCTTT. The chain joins TRBV7-2 to TRBJ1-1, with TRBD1 as a possible D gene (5 bases). V lost 1 base and J 9 bases, leaving 15 bases between the germline ends. This CDR3 comprises 14 residues. The germline V gene encodes CDR1 SGHTA and CDR2 FQGNSA.

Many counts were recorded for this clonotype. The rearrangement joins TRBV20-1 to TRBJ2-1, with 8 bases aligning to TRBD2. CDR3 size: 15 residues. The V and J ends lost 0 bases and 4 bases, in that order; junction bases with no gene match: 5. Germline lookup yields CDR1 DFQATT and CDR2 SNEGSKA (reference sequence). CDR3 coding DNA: TGCAGTGCTAGAGATCCTAGCGGGTTATACAATGAGCAGTTCTTC. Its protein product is CSARDPSGLYNEQFF.

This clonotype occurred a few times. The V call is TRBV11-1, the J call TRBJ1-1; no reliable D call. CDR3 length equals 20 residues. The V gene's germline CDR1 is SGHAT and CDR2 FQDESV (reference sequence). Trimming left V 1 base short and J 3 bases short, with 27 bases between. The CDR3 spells CASSLGAVWARPREDTEAFF. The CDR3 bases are TGTGCCAGCAGCTTAGGGGCGGTGTGGGCGCGGCCTCGGGAAGACACTGAAGCTTTCTTT.

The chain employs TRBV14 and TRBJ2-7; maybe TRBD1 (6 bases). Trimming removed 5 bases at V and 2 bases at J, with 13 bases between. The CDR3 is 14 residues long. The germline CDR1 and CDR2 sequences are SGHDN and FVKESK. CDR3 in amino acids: CASSYDRRPYEQYF. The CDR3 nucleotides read TGTGCCAGCAGCTACGACAGGCGCCCCTACGAGCAGTACTTC. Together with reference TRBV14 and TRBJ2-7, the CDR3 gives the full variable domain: EAGVTQFPSHSVIEKGQTVTLRCDPISGHDNLYWYRRVMGKEIKFLLHFVKESKQDESGMPNNRFLAERTGGTYSTLKVQPAELEDSGVYFCASSYDRRPYEQYFGPGTRLTVT.

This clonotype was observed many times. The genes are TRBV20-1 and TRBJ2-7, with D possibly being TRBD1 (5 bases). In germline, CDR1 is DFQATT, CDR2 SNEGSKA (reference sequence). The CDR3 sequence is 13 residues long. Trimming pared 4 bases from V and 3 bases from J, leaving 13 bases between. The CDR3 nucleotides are TGCAGTGCTAACTCTTTACAGGACTACGAGCAGTACTTC. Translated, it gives CSANSLQDYEQYF.

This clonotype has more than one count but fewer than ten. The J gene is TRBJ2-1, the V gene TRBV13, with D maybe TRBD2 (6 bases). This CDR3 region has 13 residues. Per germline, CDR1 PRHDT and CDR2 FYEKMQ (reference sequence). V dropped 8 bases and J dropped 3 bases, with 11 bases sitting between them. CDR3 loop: CASCSGNYNEQFF. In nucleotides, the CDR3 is TGTGCCAGCTGTAGCGGAAACTACAATGAGCAGTTCTTC.

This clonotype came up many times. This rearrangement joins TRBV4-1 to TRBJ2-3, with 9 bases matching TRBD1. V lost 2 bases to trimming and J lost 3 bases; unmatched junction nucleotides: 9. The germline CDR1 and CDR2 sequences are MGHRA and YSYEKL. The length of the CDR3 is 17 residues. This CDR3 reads CASSQLVQGAGTDTQYF. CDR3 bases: TGCGCCAGCAGCCAACTTGTACAGGGGGCAGGGACAGATACGCAGTATTTT.

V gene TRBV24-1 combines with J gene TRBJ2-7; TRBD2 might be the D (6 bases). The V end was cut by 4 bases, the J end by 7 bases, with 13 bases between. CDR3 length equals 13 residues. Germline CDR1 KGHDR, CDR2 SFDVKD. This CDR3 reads CATSDRDSPEQYF. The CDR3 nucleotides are TGTGCCACCAGTGACCGGGACTCCCCTGAGCAGTACTTC.

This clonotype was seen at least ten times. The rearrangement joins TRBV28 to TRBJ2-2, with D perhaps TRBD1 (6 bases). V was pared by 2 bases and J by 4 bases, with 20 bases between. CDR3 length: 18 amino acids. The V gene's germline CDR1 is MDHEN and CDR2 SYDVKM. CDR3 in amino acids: CASSLAPAGTWSTGELFF. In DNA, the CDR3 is TGTGCCAGCAGTTTAGCTCCCGCCGGGACATGGAGCACCGGGGAGCTGTTTTTT.

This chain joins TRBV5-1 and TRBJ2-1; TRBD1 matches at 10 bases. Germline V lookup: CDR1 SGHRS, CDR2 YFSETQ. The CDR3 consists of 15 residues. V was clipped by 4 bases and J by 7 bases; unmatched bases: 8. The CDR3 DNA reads TGCGCCAGCAGCCCGGGACAGGGGAAAAAAAATGAGCAGTTCTTC. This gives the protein CASSPGQGKKNEQFF.

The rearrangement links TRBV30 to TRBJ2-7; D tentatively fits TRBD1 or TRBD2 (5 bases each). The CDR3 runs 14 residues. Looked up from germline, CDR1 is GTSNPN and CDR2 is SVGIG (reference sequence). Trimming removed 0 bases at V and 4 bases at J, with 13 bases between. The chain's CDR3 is CAWSVVRGAYEQYF. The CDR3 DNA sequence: TGTGCCTGGAGTGTCGTCCGGGGCGCTTACGAGCAGTACTTC.

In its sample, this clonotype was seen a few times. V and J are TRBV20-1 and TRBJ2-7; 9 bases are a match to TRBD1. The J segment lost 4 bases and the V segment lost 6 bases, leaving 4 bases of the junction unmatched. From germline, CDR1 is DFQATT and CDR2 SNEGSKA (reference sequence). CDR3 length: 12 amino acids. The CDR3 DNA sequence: TGCAGTGCAGCCGGGACAGGGTACGAGCAGTACTTC. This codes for CSAAGTGYEQYF.

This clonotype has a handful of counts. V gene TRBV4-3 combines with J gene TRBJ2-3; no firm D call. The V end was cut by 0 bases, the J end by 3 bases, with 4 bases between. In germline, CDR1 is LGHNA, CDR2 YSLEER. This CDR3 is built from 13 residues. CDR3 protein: CASSQDHTDTQYF. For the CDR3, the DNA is TGCGCCAGCAGCCAAGATCATACAGATACGCAGTATTTT.

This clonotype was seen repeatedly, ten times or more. This chain's CDR3 is CASSLGGEAFF. In DNA form, the CDR3 reads TGTGCCAGCAGTTTAGGGGGTGAAGCTTTCTTT. V usage is TRBV12-3 or TRBV12-4 and J usage is TRBJ1-1, with unresolved D. The CDR3 runs to 11 residues. V lost 1 base to trimming and J lost 7 bases, with 4 bases between them.

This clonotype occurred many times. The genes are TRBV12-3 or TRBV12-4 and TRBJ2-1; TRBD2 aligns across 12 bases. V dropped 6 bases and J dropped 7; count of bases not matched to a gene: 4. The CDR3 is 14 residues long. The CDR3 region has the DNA TGTGCCAGCAGCCGGACTAGCGGGATAAATGAGCAGTTCTTC. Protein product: CASSRTSGINEQFF.

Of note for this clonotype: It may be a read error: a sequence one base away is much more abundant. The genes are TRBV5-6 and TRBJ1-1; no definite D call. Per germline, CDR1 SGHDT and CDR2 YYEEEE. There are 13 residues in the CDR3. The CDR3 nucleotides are TGTGCCAGCAGGCCGGGGTCGAACGCTGAAGCTTTCTTT. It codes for CASRPGSNAEAFF.

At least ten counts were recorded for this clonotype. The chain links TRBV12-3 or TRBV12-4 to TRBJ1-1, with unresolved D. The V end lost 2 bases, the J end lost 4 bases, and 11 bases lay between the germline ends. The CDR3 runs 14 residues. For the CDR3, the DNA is TGTGCCAGCAGTTTACGAGGAGGGCGCACTGAAGCTTTCTTT. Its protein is CASSLRGGRTEAFF.

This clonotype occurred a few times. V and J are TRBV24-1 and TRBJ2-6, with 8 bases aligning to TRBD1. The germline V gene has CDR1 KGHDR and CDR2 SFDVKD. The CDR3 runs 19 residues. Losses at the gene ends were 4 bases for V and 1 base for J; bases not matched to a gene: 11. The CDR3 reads CATSETRQGIRSGANVLTF. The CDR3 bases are TGTGCCACCAGTGAAACCCGACAGGGGATAAGGTCTGGGGCCAACGTCCTGACTTTC.

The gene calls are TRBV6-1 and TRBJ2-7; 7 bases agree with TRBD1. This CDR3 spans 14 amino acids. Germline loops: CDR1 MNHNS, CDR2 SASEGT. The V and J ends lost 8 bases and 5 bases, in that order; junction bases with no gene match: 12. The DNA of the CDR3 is TGTGCCAGCCTGACCGGGACAGTAGATCACGAGCAGTACTTC. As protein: CASLTGTVDHEQYF.